Presented here are 10 T cell receptor beta chains from one specimen sequenced in a study of early T cells in non-severe SARS-CoV-2 infection. TCRdb itself ran the 5' RACE reads through MiXCR, one entry per CDR3 protein. The sample contains 50,000 to 85,000 distinct CDR3 sequences, around 9% of which appear only once. Sequencing input: whole blood. These receptors were obtained from an adult who was a healthcare worker with PCR-confirmed SARS-CoV-2 infection or an uninfected control (not recorded which).

The chain's CDR3 is CASGDDEQFF. For the CDR3, the DNA is TGTGCCAGCGGGGACGACGAGCAGTTCTTC. The chain employs TRBV7-2 and TRBJ2-1; tentatively, D is TRBD1 or TRBD2 (5 bases each). The CDR3 covers 10 residues. Germline lookup yields CDR1 SGHTA and CDR2 FQGNSA. Between the trimmed V and J ends, which lost 8 bases and 10 bases, there was a span of 9 bases.

This clonotype showed up many times. The V call is TRBV4-1, the J call TRBJ1-2; D is possibly TRBD1 (5 bases). The CDR3 is 14 amino acids. V dropped 1 base and J dropped 4 bases, with 10 bases sitting between them. Germline V gives CDR1 MGHRA, CDR2 YSYEKL. The CDR3 sequence is CASSQGGVAYGYTF. The CDR3 DNA reads as TGCGCCAGCAGCCAAGGAGGGGTGGCCTATGGCTACACCTTC.

This clonotype was recorded at least ten times. One junction end does not reproduce the germline sequence, and a read error may be involved. The chain is built from TRBV7-2 and TRBJ2-7; D possibly corresponds to TRBD2 (6 bases). Germline V gene data show CDR1 as SGHTA and CDR2 as FQGNSA. The CDR3 is 11 amino acids. In DNA, the CDR3 is TGTGCCAGCAGCAATGGAGGGGTCTTGTTCTTC. The encoded protein is CASSNGGVLFF.

This clonotype occurred many times. This chain uses TRBV7-3 with TRBJ2-2, with a tentative D call TRBD1 (5 bases). Trimming stripped 1 base from V and 1 base from J, with 10 bases between. CDR1 SGHTA and CDR2 FQGTGA come from the germline V gene. The CDR3 is 16 amino acids. The CDR3 reads CASSLNPTGNTGELFF. CDR3 coding DNA: TGTGCCAGCAGCTTAAACCCCACAGGGAACACCGGGGAGCTGTTTTTT. The full variable domain, with the rest looked up from reference TRBV7-3 and TRBJ2-2, is GAGVSQTPSNKVTEKGKYVELRCDPISGHTALYWYRQSLGQGPEFLIYFQGTGAADDSGLPNDRFFAVRPEGSVSTLKIQRTERGDSAVYLCASSLNPTGNTGELFFGEGSRLTVL.

The rearrangement uses TRBV29-1 and TRBJ1-5; D perhaps matches TRBD1 (5 bases). The CDR3 loop spans 13 amino acids. Looked up from germline, CDR1 is SQVTM and CDR2 is ANQGSEA. V lost 6 bases to trimming and J lost 4 bases, with 13 bases between them. Here the CDR3 reads CSVAGDSNQPQHF. The CDR3 bases are TGCAGCGTCGCGGGGGACTCAAATCAGCCCCAGCATTTT.

The sample holds a few counts of this clonotype. The gene calls are TRBV24-1 and TRBJ2-2; D uncertain. The CDR3 is 14 amino acids. V dropped 4 bases and J dropped 6 bases, with 11 bases sitting between them. CDR1 and CDR2 (germline): KGHDR, SFDVKD. CDR3 sequence (DNA): TGTGCCACCAGTGACAGGACGGCATCCGGGGAGCTGTTTTTT. Its protein is CATSDRTASGELFF.

This clonotype was counted only a few times. The chain is built from TRBV7-2 and TRBJ1-3; D is possibly TRBD1 (6 bases). The CDR3 runs 15 residues. Germline lookup yields CDR1 SGHTA and CDR2 FQGNSA. V gave up 2 bases and J gave up 4 bases, with 12 bases separating them. CDR3 sequence reads: CASSLSGGSGNTIYF. CDR3 in DNA: TGTGCCAGCAGCTTATCCGGGGGCTCAGGAAACACCATATATTTT.

This clonotype was seen repeatedly, ten times or more. The chain recombines TRBV9 with TRBJ2-3, with D possibly matching TRBD1 (6 bases). Per germline, CDR1 SGDLS and CDR2 YYNGEE. The CDR3 loop spans 16 amino acids. V was cut by 3 bases and J by 6 bases, with 20 bases left in between. The CDR3 sequence is CASSGGQGPGADTQYF. The CDR3 coding sequence is TGTGCCAGCAGCGGCGGACAAGGCCCAGGGGCGGATACGCAGTATTTT.

J is TRBJ2-2 and V is TRBV27; D is unclear. V shed 3 bases and J shed 4 bases, with 12 bases lying between them. The CDR3 consists of 15 residues. The germline gives CDR1 MNHEY, CDR2 SMNVEV (reference sequence). The CDR3 sequence: CASSLDPVGTGELFF. In DNA, the CDR3 is TGTGCCAGCAGTTTGGACCCTGTGGGCACCGGGGAGCTGTTTTTT.

In this sample, this clonotype turned up many times. The rearrangement uses TRBV5-4 and TRBJ2-5, with D possibly TRBD2 on 6 matching bases. Germline V gene data show CDR1 as SGHNT and CDR2 as YYREEE (reference sequence). V was clipped by 0 bases and J by 3 bases, with 9 bases between them. The length of the CDR3 is 14 residues. In DNA form, the CDR3 reads TGTGCCAGCAGCTTGGAATTAGCGGAAGAGACCCAGTACTTC. Protein: CASSLELAEETQYF.